This T cell receptor (beta chain) was captured by sequencing in a study of blood T cell repertoires in COVID-19. Assay: immunoSEQ multiplex PCR; the TCRdb copy retains only in-frame clones and omits some. The sample holds about 87,000 clones, roughly 84% seen once. Seattle's cohort entered during active infection and was followed longitudinally. The CDR3 has 18 residues. The V gene lost 5 bases and the J gene lost 1 base, with 21 bases spanning the gap. Germline CDR1 and CDR2: MNHEY and SMNVEV (reference sequence). The source material was peripheral blood. This TCR came from a woman older than 75 with COVID-19, enrolled during active disease. This sequence joins TRBV27 and TRBJ2-1; tentatively, D is TRBD2 (5 bases). DNA of the CDR3: TGTGCCAGCAGTCCCGGTGCGTCCGGGGAAGGTTCCTACAATGAGCAGTTCTTC. It encodes CASSPGASGEGSYNEQFF.